This is a list of T cell receptor beta chains from one sample in a study of Graves' ophthalmopathy and Graves' hyperthyroidism. TCRdb re-called the multiplex PCR reads through MiXCR, storing one row per CDR3 protein. Of 1 million to 1.3 million distinct CDR3 sequences in the sample, 35% to 40% were seen once. The sequenced sample was peripheral blood or thyroid tissue (not recorded which). The receptor source for this set is an adult man with Graves' hyperthyroidism. The CDR3 runs from the conserved cysteine through the conserved F or W. D genes are given only for firm matches. A clone size is listed for some rows: how often the clone was seen (once, few, many), or a class if it is expanded.

>few|TRBV12-3/TRBV12-4|.|TRBJ2-7
CASSRAEYEQYF
TGTGCCAGCAGCAGAGCGGAGTACGAGCAGTACTTC
>.|TRBV24-1|.|TRBJ1-1
CASSFGREGTEAFF
TGTGCCAGCAGTTTCGGACGGGAGGGCACTGAAGCTTTCTTT
>many|TRBV29-1|TRBD1|TRBJ1-2
CSVEDPHRGLDGYTF
TGCAGCGTTGAAGATCCGCATAGGGGGCTGGATGGCTACACCTTC
>many|TRBV5-1|TRBD1|TRBJ2-7
CASSIRDRGHEQYF
TGCGCCAGCAGCATCCGGGACAGGGGACACGAGCAGTACTTC
>many|TRBV10-2|TRBD2|TRBJ2-2
CASTGAGTGELFF
TGCGCCAGCACGGGAGCGGGGACCGGGGAGCTGTTTTTT
>.|TRBV29-1|TRBD2|TRBJ2-3
CSALDGGSTDTQYF
TGCAGCGCCTTGGACGGGGGGAGCACAGATACGCAGTATTTT
>.|TRBV2|.|TRBJ2-7
CAQVRAEQYF
TGTGCTCAGGTTCGGGCCGAGCAGTACTTC
>few|TRBV6-6|.|TRBJ2-5
CASSYSLAPQKTQYF
TGTGCCAGCAGTTACTCACTAGCCCCCCAAAAGACCCAGTACTTC
>few|TRBV12-3/TRBV12-4|TRBD2|TRBJ2-7
CASRTGSGGGEQYF
TGTGCCAGCAGAACTGGTAGCGGGGGAGGCGAGCAGTACTTC
>.|TRBV7-2|.|TRBJ2-3
CASSLTLLDTQYF
TGTGCCAGCAGCTTAACGTTGTTGGATACGCAGTATTTT
>many|TRBV12-3/TRBV12-4|.|TRBJ2-5
CASRGIHEVQYF
TGTGCCAGCAGGGGCATCCATGAGGTCCAGTACTTC
>once|TRBV25-1|.|TRBJ2-2
CASSLSPPGTLLSGELFF
TGTGCCAGCAGCTTATCACCCCCGGGGACCCTACTTTCCGGGGAGCTGTTTTTT
>.|TRBV5-5|.|TRBJ2-7
CASSSLEGSGEHYF
TGTGCCAGCAGCTCGTTGGAAGGGAGCGGCGAGCATTACTTC
>.|TRBV20-1|.|TRBJ1-5
CSARYELGNQPQHF
TGCAGTGCTAGATACGAATTGGGCAATCAGCCCCAGCATTTT
>.|TRBV7-9|.|TRBJ1-1
CASSLFGRGDTEAFF
TGTGCCAGCAGCTTGTTCGGGAGGGGGGACACTGAAGCTTTCTTT
>.|TRBV12-3/TRBV12-4|.|TRBJ2-7
CASSLIQGVEQYF
TGTGCCAGCAGTTTGATTCAAGGGGTCGAGCAGTACTTC
>.|TRBV29-1|TRBD1|TRBJ1-5
CSVLGQVNQPQHF
TGCAGCGTCCTTGGACAGGTCAATCAGCCCCAGCATTTT
>.|TRBV28|.|TRBJ1-1
CASSLSSGAEAFF
TGTGCCAGCAGTTTGTCGTCCGGGGCTGAAGCTTTCTTT
>many|TRBV20-1|.|TRBJ2-7
CSARSGTSYEQYF
TGCAGTGCTAGGTCTGGGACATCCTACGAGCAGTACTTC
>many|TRBV7-2|TRBD1|TRBJ1-2
CASSLEGTDYGYTF
TGTGCCAGCAGCTTAGAAGGGACAGACTATGGCTACACCTTC
>.|TRBV20-1|TRBD2|TRBJ2-5
CSVSSQRGEETQYF
TGCAGCGTATCGTCCCAGCGGGGGGAAGAGACCCAGTACTTC
>.|TRBV4-1|TRBD1|TRBJ1-1
CASSQEVGQGEAFF
TGCGCCAGCAGCCAAGAAGTAGGACAGGGAGAAGCTTTCTTT
>many|TRBV11-2|.|TRBJ2-7
CASRASGASYEQYF
TGTGCCAGCAGGGCCTCGGGGGCCTCCTACGAGCAGTACTTC
>many|TRBV12-3/TRBV12-4|.|TRBJ1-3
CASSSGSGNTIYF
TGTGCCAGCAGTTCGGGTTCTGGAAACACCATATATTTT
>.|TRBV7-2|.|TRBJ1-4
CASSFVSGKLFF
TGTGCCAGCAGCTTCGTTAGCGGGAAACTGTTTTTT
>many|TRBV10-2|TRBD1|TRBJ1-6
CASSGDSANSPLHF
TGCGCCAGCAGTGGGGACAGCGCTAATTCACCCCTCCACTTT
>many|TRBV4-3|.|TRBJ2-5
CASSQGFFSETQYF
TGCGCCAGCAGCCAAGGCTTCTTCTCAGAGACCCAGTACTTC
>.|TRBV30|.|TRBJ2-2
CAWGDMNRLTGELFF
TGTGCCTGGGGAGACATGAATCGACTCACCGGGGAGCTGTTTTTT
>.|TRBV7-9|.|TRBJ2-7
CASSLTGEWEQYF
TGTGCCAGCAGCTTGACGGGGGAGTGGGAGCAGTACTTC
>many|TRBV7-7|.|TRBJ2-5
CASSPGVGGLQTQYF
TGTGCCAGCAGCCCCGGGGTGGGGGGTCTGCAGACCCAGTACTTC
>.|TRBV7-9|.|TRBJ2-2
CASSVAGGAGELFF
TGTGCCAGCAGCGTAGCAGGGGGGGCCGGGGAGCTGTTTTTT
>few|TRBV10-1|.|TRBJ2-7
CASSYPTTGSTYEQYF
TGTGCCAGCAGTTACCCCACGACGGGATCTACTTACGAGCAGTACTTC
>few|TRBV2|.|TRBJ2-7
CASSGGVKNYEQYF
TGTGCCAGCAGTGGAGGTGTAAAAAATTACGAGCAGTACTTC
>.|TRBV6-1|TRBD1|TRBJ1-4
CASSPSGTGEKLFF
TGTGCCAGCAGCCCCTCCGGGACAGGTGAAAAACTGTTTTTT
>.|TRBV6-2/TRBV6-3|.|TRBJ1-1
CASSRGGGLGTEAFF
TGTGCCAGCAGCCGCGGAGGGGGGTTGGGCACTGAAGCTTTCTTT
>.|TRBV9|TRBD2|TRBJ2-5
CASSATTSAQETQYF
TGTGCCAGCAGCGCAACGACTAGCGCGCAAGAGACCCAGTACTTC
>few|TRBV7-2|TRBD2|TRBJ2-5
CASSFRTSDQETQYF
TGTGCCAGCAGTTTCAGGACTAGCGACCAAGAGACCCAGTACTTC
>many|TRBV7-9|TRBD1|TRBJ1-2
CASSLPGTGTGNGYTF
TGTGCCAGCAGCTTACCTGGCACCGGGACAGGGAACGGCTACACCTTC
>.|TRBV5-4|.|TRBJ1-2
CASAGRGNYGYTF
TGTGCCAGCGCCGGTCGGGGGAATTATGGCTACACCTTC
>many|TRBV2|.|TRBJ2-6
CASSQYSGANVLTF
TGTGCCAGCAGCCAATACTCTGGGGCCAACGTCCTGACTTTC
>many|TRBV20-1|.|TRBJ1-5
CSARGGQGNQPQHF
TGCAGTGCTAGGGGGGGGCAGGGCAATCAGCCCCAGCATTTT